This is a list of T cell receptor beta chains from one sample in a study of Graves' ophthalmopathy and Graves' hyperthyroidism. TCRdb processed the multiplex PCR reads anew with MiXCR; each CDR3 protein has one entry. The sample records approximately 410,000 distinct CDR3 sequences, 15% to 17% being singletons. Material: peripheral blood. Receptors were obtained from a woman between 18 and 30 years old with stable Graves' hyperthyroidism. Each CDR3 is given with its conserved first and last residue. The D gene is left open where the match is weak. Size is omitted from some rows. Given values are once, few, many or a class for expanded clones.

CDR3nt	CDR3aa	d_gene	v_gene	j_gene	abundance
TGTGCCAGCATAAAGACTAGCGGTAATTACGAGCAGTACTTC	CASIKTSGNYEQYF	TRBD2	TRBV28	TRBJ2-7	NA
TGTGCTAGTGACCCGGCTGGGGTGGGTTCTGAAGCTTTCTTT	CASDPAGVGSEAFF	NA	TRBV12-5	TRBJ1-1	few
TGTGCCAGCAGCCAAGGCTACCAGCAGTACTTC	CASSQGYQQYF	NA	TRBV7-9	TRBJ2-7	NA
TGCAGTGCGGTACTAGCGGGCATCACCTACGAGCAGTACTTC	CSAVLAGITYEQYF	TRBD2	TRBV20-1	TRBJ2-7	many
TGTGCCAGCAATAGGGGGACTGAAGCTTTCTTT	CASNRGTEAFF	NA	TRBV12-3/TRBV12-4	TRBJ1-1	many
TGTGCCACCAGCAGCCAGTCTCAAGAGACCCAGTACTTC	CATSSQSQETQYF	NA	TRBV15	TRBJ2-5	few
TGTGCCAGCAGCTTAGTGGAAGGGGATCGCACTGAAGCTTTCTTT	CASSLVEGDRTEAFF	NA	TRBV7-9	TRBJ1-1	many
TGTGCCATCATGTCGGACAGCTCTGGAAACACCATATATTTT	CAIMSDSSGNTIYF	NA	TRBV10-3	TRBJ1-3	NA
TGTGCCAGCAGGGGGGATGGTTACGAGCAGTACTTC	CASRGDGYEQYF	NA	TRBV27	TRBJ2-7	many
TGCGCCAGCAGCTTGAGCCGGAGCACTGAAGCTTTCTTT	CASSLSRSTEAFF	NA	TRBV5-1	TRBJ1-1	many
TGTGCCAGCCGTCCAAAGGGTCGGGCTGAAGTGTTCTTT	CASRPKGRAEVFF	NA	TRBV11-3	TRBJ1-1	NA
TGTGCCAGCGGGGTGGGTACTAGCGGATCCTACGAGCAGTACTTC	CASGVGTSGSYEQYF	TRBD2	TRBV11-3	TRBJ2-7	NA
TGTGCCACCAGCAGGGAATCTGCGGATGAAGCTTTCTTT	CATSRESADEAFF	NA	TRBV15	TRBJ1-1	NA
TGTGCCACCCGGAACAGGGACACTGAAGCTTTCTTT	CATRNRDTEAFF	NA	TRBV15	TRBJ1-1	many
TGTGCCAGCAGCTCCGCTGGCTGGGAGCGCGATGAAGAGACCCAGTACTTC	CASSSAGWERDEETQYF	NA	TRBV11-3	TRBJ2-5	many
TGTGCCAGCAGTACTAGAATGCAGCCCCAGCATTTT	CASSTRMQPQHF	NA	TRBV6-5	TRBJ1-5	NA
TGTGCCAGCAGTTACTATGGGACAGACTTCGGGCAGCCCCAGCATTTT	CASSYYGTDFGQPQHF	TRBD1	TRBV6-2/TRBV6-3	TRBJ1-5	many
TGCGCCAGCAGGCATTATGGGGCCTTCTCCTACGAGCAGTACTTC	CASRHYGAFSYEQYF	NA	TRBV10-2	TRBJ2-7	many
TGCAGCGCCCGGGACACTGAAGCTTTCTTT	CSARDTEAFF	NA	TRBV29-1	TRBJ1-1	many
TGTGCCAGTATAAGGACAGGTGGCAATCAGCCCCAGCATTTT	CASIRTGGNQPQHF	TRBD1	TRBV19	TRBJ1-5	many
TGTGCCAGCAGCCCAGACAGGGTTGACTACGAGCAGTACTTC	CASSPDRVDYEQYF	TRBD1	TRBV12-3/TRBV12-4	TRBJ2-7	NA
TGTGCCAGCAGCCAAGATGGGGGGCGCTTGGAGACCCAGTACTTC	CASSQDGGRLETQYF	NA	TRBV3-1	TRBJ2-5	NA